This TCR beta chain was sequenced in a study of blood T cell repertoires in COVID-19. Germline V gene lookup returns CDR1 SGHTA and CDR2 FQGNSA. Trimming shortened V by 1 base and J by 6 bases, and 12 bases separated the two germline ends. This CDR3 is built from 14 residues. The protocol was immunoSEQ multiplex PCR, while the TCRdb copy is restricted to in-frame clones and leaves out a portion. Among more than 85,000 clones listed, 72% were seen once. The source is an older woman with acute or convalescent COVID-19. The chain uses TRBV7-2 and TRBJ2-5, with a weak D call TRBD2 (7 bases). Material for sequencing was peripheral blood. The CDR3 loop reads CASSLEGGQKTQYF. In DNA form, the CDR3 reads TGTGCCAGCAGCTTAGAGGGGGGGCAGAAGACCCAGTACTTC.